This T cell receptor beta chain emerged from a study of CD8 T cells in ankylosing spondylitis. Study outcomes and limitations: Under 10 highly homologous variants formed a TCR beta motif that appeared characteristic of ankylosing spondylitis blood. It was reported that disease-linked clones were significantly enriched in matched ankylosing spondylitis synovial fluid. CD8+ cells made up the disease-linked clones, which were relatively rare in peripheral blood.

Germline CDR1 and CDR2: SGHTA and FQGTGA. The CDR3 consists of 22 residues. The V and J ends lost 7 bases and 0 bases respectively, with 34 bases between them. Regarding this clonotype: The target antigen is unknown.

Quantitative molecular-barcoded 5'-RACE generated the TCR beta libraries. TCRdb itself ran the 5' RACE reads through MiXCR, one entry per CDR3 protein. The sample lists some 400,000 distinct CDR3 sequences, around 20% seen once, with approximately 16% in the top ten. This chain connects TRBV7-3 to TRBJ1-5; possible D gene TRBD1, 6 bases. The sequencing sample was made of blood, either unsorted or a sorted T cell fraction (not recorded which). This clonotype was obtained from a male donor with ankylosing spondylitis. The CDR3 DNA is TGTGCCAGCACCCCCCTAGAGCGTCGCTGGGGGCAGGGAATTTATAGCAATCAGCCCCAGCATTTT. It translates to CASTPLERRWGQGIYSNQPQHF.